What follows are 3 T cell receptor beta chains derived from one specimen sequenced in a study of T cells in Graves' hyperthyroidism and ophthalmopathy. Amplification targeted TCR beta CDR3 regions from RNA transcripts. First-round RT-PCR targeting the TCR CDR3 was performed with the HTBI primer set. TCRdb redid the calling of the multiplex PCR reads with MiXCR, one entry per CDR3 protein. This sample has about 560,000 distinct CDR3 sequences; approximately 15% occur once, and the top ten carry roughly 18%. Sequencing was done on a sample of blood. The receptor set was obtained from a woman aged 18-35 years with Graves' hyperthyroidism.

This clonotype was recorded a few times. The J gene is TRBJ1-5, the V gene TRBV15, with D perhaps matching TRBD1 (5 bases). The CDR3 runs to 15 residues. CDR1 and CDR2 from the germline V gene are LNHNV and YYDKDF (reference sequence). Trimming took 1 base from V and 7 from J, leaving 14 bases between them. The CDR3 spells CATSRVKGRGQPQHF. The CDR3 bases are TGTGCCACCAGCAGAGTTAAAGGTCGGGGGCAGCCCCAGCATTTT.

This clonotype was detected ten times or more. This chain joins TRBV7-6 and TRBJ2-1, with a tentative D call TRBD1 (6 bases). V shed 5 bases and J shed 9 bases, with 14 bases lying between them. The CDR3 is 13 residues long. CDR1 and CDR2 from the germline V gene are SGHVS and FNYEAQ. CDR3 amino acids: CASSLYRDGEQFF. The CDR3 region has the DNA TGTGCCAGCAGCCTCTACAGGGATGGTGAGCAGTTCTTC.

This clonotype was picked up many times. The V and J genes are TRBV5-6 and TRBJ1-1; 12 bases line up with TRBD1. This CDR3 is 17 amino acids long. Germline CDR1 is SGHDT and CDR2 is YYEEEE. The V segment lost 4 bases and the J segment 1 base; nucleotides outside the gene matches: 8. The CDR3: CASSRGTGGAGNTEAFF. CDR3 DNA: TGTGCCAGCAGCCGCGGGACAGGGGGCGCGGGGAACACTGAAGCTTTCTTT.